One TCR beta chain is described in this entry. This entry belongs to a study of shared T cell receptors in the human thymus. TCRdb's table, derived via immunoSEQ multiplex PCR, lists solely in-frame clones and lacks some. The top ten hold more than 0.01% of the sample, which has almost 550,000 clones, approximately 80% seen once. The ends were cut back, 1 base at V and 9 bases at J, with 10 bases in the middle. This CDR3 contains 13 residues. Germline CDR1 reads SNHLY; CDR2 reads FYNNEI. This same sample was also part of a study on human thymus T cells.

The sequenced material came from thymocytes. The chain uses TRBV2 and TRBJ2-1; a possible D gene is TRBD2 (6 bases). The TCR originated in a boy younger than two with a congenital heart defect. CDR3 in DNA: TGTGCCAGCAGTGAAGACCTGGGAGGTGAGCAGTTCTTC. It specifies CASSEDLGGEQFF.